This T cell receptor (beta chain) appears in the sequencing data of a study of T cell repertoires in cytomegalovirus infection (dated by TCRdb to the late 2010s). General notes on the study: Recently identified HLA-C-restricted CMV epitopes, whose presentation resists viral immunomodulation, were targeted by peptide stimulations together with well-studied HLA-B-restricted epitopes. Because public TCR beta signatures pointed to carriage of CMV infection together with the matching HLA type, the HLA type of each donor mattered for the analysis.

Overall study outcomes, separate from this receptor: Cumulative frequency of public TCR beta family members discriminated carriers of CMV infection plus the relevant HLA type in this cohort and an independent approximately 350-donor cohort. The ex vivo response was dominated by HLA-C-restricted CMV-specific TCR beta clonotypes, which also provided the single most frequent clonotype in two of eight donors.

Per the publication, the treatment or condition label means: in vitro stimulation with specific CMV peptide epitopes to enrich CMV-specific T cells. Sequenced using an Illumina HiSeq 1500. TCRdb trimmed the raw reads at Q25, called clones with MiXCR and kept productive beta chains. Each entry merges the rows of one CDR3 protein and shows their most common DNA and genes. This sample has under 500,000 distinct CDR3 sequences in its table, and about 44% of those were observed once. Clones ranked in the top ten supply about 45% of the sample. This clonotype showed up many times. What antigen it recognizes has not been identified. No base quality information exists; no much larger clone differs at one position. Here the sequenced sample was cultured PBMCs, taken from culture after CMV antigen stimulation. The sequence was obtained from a human donor in good health (CMV status not recorded). Some clones in this sample may be carry-over from other donors' samples.

CDR3 sequence: CASTPATGVKNIQYF. The DNA sequence is TGTGCCAGCACCCCGGCCACAGGGGTCAAAAACATTCAGTACTTC. This receptor chain uses TRBV7-2 and TRBJ2-4, with 7 middle bases fitting TRBD1. From the germline V gene, CDR1 is SGHTA and CDR2 is FQGNSA. The cysteine opens and the phenylalanine closes a CDR3 of 15 amino acids. The DNA shown is the 45-base CDR3, in frame from base 1. Relative to germline, V is missing 7 bases and J is missing 3 bases, with 9 bases of the junction outside any gene match.